This TCR beta chain came from a study of blood T cells in healthy people across ages. In its sample, this clonotype was seen a few times. Its antigen is unknown. A second PCR of 7 to 11 cycles used a sample-barcoded 5' primer and a J-beta primer mix. In TCRdb, the 5' RACE reads were re-called with MiXCR into one record per CDR3 protein. The sample contains about 1.8 million distinct CDR3 sequences, less than 50% of which appear only once. V shed 4 bases, J shed 7 bases, and the junction held 13 bases outside the gene matches. CDR3 length: 17 residues. From germline, CDR1 is SGHDN and CDR2 FVKESK. In each sample, at least 6.5 million PBMCs were isolated. Study conclusions and caveats: When one million T cells were used, diversity estimates were thought to be underestimates. Higher naive T cell percentage went strongly together with higher TCR beta diversity.

The V and J genes are TRBV14 and TRBJ1-6, with 7 bases fitting TRBD1. This sequence originates from a woman aged 40-49 years in good health. The sequenced material came from blood. CDR3 in amino acids: CASSLRGASAANSPLHF. The CDR3 nucleotides read TGTGCCAGCAGCCTCAGGGGGGCGAGTGCGGCCAATTCACCCCTCCACTTT.